This TCR beta chain was identified in a study of somatic mutations in cytotoxic T cells in rheumatoid arthritis. Study information: In some cases, T-cell populations stained with V beta antibodies were flow-sorted at nearly 100% purity, and these included V beta1+ cells sequenced for TCRB.

Magnetic beads with positive selection isolated CD4+ and CD8+ fractions, whose purity was verified by flow cytometry. Data came from immunoSEQ multiplex PCR; TCRdb stores just in-frame clones and leaves some out. The sample consists of 25,000 to 30,000 clones, more than 85% of them appearing once. The source of this sequence is an adult with rheumatoid arthritis. The specimen was CD8+ T cells sorted from blood.

The DNA for the CDR3 is TGTGCCAGCAGTTCCCCCCCCACCGAGGGAATATCTAACATTCAGTACTTC. Its translation is CASSSPPTEGISNIQYF. The chain is built from TRBV27 and TRBJ2-4; tentatively, D is TRBD2 (5 bases). Germline-derived CDR1 and CDR2 are MNHEY and SMNVEV (reference sequence). This CDR3 is 17 amino acids long. V dropped 4 bases and J dropped 7 bases, with 23 bases sitting between them.